This T cell receptor (beta chain) was observed in a study of siplizumab effects on memory and regulatory T cells. Findings of the study overall: The study found naive T cells seemingly more diverse than memory cells and seemingly major alloresponse contributors. For mappable alloreactive CD4+ clones, the mean Treg-derived fraction was 68.8% with siplizumab and around 27% in controls. Tracing alloreactive clones into unstimulated subsets worked for only a minor fraction of them. Only a minority of proliferating CD4+ or CD8+ clones had an assignable naive or memory phenotype, with roughly 80-96% lacking one.

The CDR3 has 15 residues. Trimming cost V 5 bases and J 2 bases, with 14 bases left between them. CDR1 is MRHNA, CDR2 SNTAGT, per germline. Data came from immunoSEQ multiplex PCR; TCRdb stores just in-frame clones and leaves some out. The table lists around 68,000 clones, over 80% of them singletons. This clone occurred once. Antigen: not known. The clonotype originates from a human donor in good health. This chain joins TRBV6-4 and TRBJ2-3, with D tentatively TRBD2 (6 bases). Source material: Tregs sorted from blood. CDR3 region: CASSPRDRPTDTQYF. The CDR3, as DNA: TGTGCCAGCAGTCCGCGGGACCGTCCCACAGATACGCAGTATTTT.